This T cell receptor beta chain originates from a study of T cells in Graves' hyperthyroidism and ophthalmopathy. In the study overall: Any treatment followed the collection of peripheral blood at initial diagnosis. General study findings and limits: Most clonotypes expanded in thyroid above 0.001 were likewise present in blood. The model predicted ophthalmopathy a median roughly 6.3 months before onset.

Amplified TCR beta CDR3 regions came from RNA transcripts. The TCR CDR3 was amplified in a first-round RT-PCR using the HTBI primer set. A single record per CDR3 protein comes from TCRdb applying MiXCR to the multiplex PCR reads. The sample lists some 770,000 distinct CDR3 sequences; roughly 15% were seen once. Exclusions: uncontrolled infection, other autoimmune disease, pregnancy, lactation. This clonotype showed up many times. What it binds is unknown. Germline V CDR1 and CDR2: MDHEN, SYDVKM. The CDR3 sequence is 15 residues long. V was trimmed by 5 bases and J by 5 bases, leaving 18 bases between them.

The rearrangement uses TRBV28 and TRBJ2-5; D is tentatively TRBD1 or TRBD2 (6 bases each). Sequenced material: blood. The clonotype comes from a young man with Graves' hyperthyroidism. CDR3 DNA: TGTGCCAGCAGTCATCTAGCGAGGGGGGAGGAGACCCAGTACTTC. Amino acids: CASSHLARGEETQYF.